Sequencing of this T cell receptor (beta chain) was carried out in a study of blood T cells in healthy people across ages. The second PCR ran about 6 to 12 cycles with a sample-barcoded 5' primer and J-beta primers. TCRdb reprocessed the 5' RACE reads with MiXCR, giving one entry per CDR3 protein. The sample carries 1.4 million to 1.5 million distinct CDR3 sequences, around two fifths recorded once. Study-level results: With donor CMV status unknown, expanded clonotype changes were possibly confounded. A greater number of naive CD4+ cells and higher diversity distinguished long-lived donors from aged donors.

V was cut by 4 bases and J by 1 base, with 14 bases left in between. The CDR3 length is 15 residues. Germline V CDR1 and CDR2: SGHDT, YYEEEE. Each of the donors had approximately 10 milliliters of peripheral blood drawn into EDTA-treated Vacutainer tubes. A remark on this clonotype: Antigen unknown.

The source of this sequence is a woman younger than 35 in good health. Specimen: blood. The chain employs TRBV5-6 and TRBJ1-2; D is perhaps TRBD1 (5 bases). The CDR3 here is CASSLRRGINYGYTF. CDR3 sequence (DNA): TGTGCCAGCAGCCTCCGGCGGGGGATTAACTATGGCTACACCTTC. Filled out from reference TRBV5-6 and TRBJ1-2, the complete variable domain reads DAGVTQSPTHLIKTRGQQVTLRCSPKSGHDTVSWYQQALGQGPQFIFQYYEEEERQRGNFPDRFSGHQFPNYSSELNVNALLLGDSALYLCASSLRRGINYGYTFGSGTRLTVV.